This entry concerns a single TCR beta chain. Trimming took 6 bases from V and 4 from J; bases not matched to a gene: 6. Germline lookup yields CDR1 SNHLY and CDR2 FYNNEI. CDR3 length equals 14 residues. The data were taken from a study of blood T cell repertoires in COVID-19. Assay used: immunoSEQ multiplex PCR; TCRdb lists only in-frame clones, some missing. This table holds about 94,000 clones, about 80% found once. The receptor was isolated from a human donor in a cohort sampled during active COVID-19. Sequencing was carried out using peripheral blood. This sequence joins TRBV2 and TRBJ2-7, with 10 bases matching TRBD2. The CDR3 DNA reads TGTGCCAGCAGCAGCGGGAGGGGGGGATACGAGCAGTACTTC. Its translation: CASSSGRGGYEQYF.